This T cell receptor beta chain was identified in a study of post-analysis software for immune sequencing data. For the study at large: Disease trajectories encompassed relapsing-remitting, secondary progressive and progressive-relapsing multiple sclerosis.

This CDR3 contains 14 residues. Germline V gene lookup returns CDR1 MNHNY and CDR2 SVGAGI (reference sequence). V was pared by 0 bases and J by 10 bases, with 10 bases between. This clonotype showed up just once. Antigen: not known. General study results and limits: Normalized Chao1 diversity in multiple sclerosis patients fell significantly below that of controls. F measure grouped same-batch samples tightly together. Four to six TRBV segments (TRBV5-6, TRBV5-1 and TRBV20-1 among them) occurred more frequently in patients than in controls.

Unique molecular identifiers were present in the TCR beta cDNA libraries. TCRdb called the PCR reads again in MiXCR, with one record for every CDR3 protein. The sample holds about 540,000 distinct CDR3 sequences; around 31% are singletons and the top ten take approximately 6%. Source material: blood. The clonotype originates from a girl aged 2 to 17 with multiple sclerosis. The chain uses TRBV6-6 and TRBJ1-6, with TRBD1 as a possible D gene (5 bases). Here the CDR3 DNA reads TGTGCCAGCAGTTACTCCAGGGTAGGATCACCCCTCCACTTT. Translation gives CASSYSRVGSPLHF.